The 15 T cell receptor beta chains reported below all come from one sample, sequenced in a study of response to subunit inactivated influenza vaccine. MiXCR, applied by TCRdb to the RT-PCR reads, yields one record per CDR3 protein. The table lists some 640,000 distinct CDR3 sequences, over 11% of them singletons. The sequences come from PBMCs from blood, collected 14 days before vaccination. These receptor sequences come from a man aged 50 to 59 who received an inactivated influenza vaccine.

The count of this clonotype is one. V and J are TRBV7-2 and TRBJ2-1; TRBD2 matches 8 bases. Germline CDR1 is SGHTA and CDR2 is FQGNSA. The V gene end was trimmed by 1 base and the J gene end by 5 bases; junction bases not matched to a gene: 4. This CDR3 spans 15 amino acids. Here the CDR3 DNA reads TGTGCCAGCAGCTTAGGCGGGGGGAGGAACAATGAGCAGTTCTTC. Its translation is CASSLGGGRNNEQFF.

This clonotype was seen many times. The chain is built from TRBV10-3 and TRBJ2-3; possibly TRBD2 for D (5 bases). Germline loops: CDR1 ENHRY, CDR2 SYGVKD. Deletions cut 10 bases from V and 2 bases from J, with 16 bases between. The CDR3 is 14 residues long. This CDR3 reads CATLATGNTDTQYF. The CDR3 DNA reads TGTGCCACATTAGCGACGGGGAACACAGATACGCAGTATTTT.

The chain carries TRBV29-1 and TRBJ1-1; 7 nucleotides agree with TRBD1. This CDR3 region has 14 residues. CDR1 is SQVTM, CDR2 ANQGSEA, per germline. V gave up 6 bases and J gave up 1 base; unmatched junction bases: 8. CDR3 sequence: CSVSRGTENTEAFF. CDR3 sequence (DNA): TGCAGCGTGAGCCGTGGGACAGAGAACACTGAAGCTTTCTTT.

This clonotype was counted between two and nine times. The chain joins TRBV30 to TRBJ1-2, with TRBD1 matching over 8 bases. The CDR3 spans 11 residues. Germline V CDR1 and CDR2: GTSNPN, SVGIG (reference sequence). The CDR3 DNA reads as TGTGTCCAGGGGGCGAACTATGGCTACACCTTC. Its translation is CVQGANYGYTF.

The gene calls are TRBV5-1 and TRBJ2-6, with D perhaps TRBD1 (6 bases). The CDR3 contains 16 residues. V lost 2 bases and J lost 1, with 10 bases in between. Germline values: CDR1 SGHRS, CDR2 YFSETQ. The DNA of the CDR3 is TGCGCCAGCAGCTTAATCCAGGGGTCTGGGGCCAACGTCCTGACTTTC. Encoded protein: CASSLIQGSGANVLTF.

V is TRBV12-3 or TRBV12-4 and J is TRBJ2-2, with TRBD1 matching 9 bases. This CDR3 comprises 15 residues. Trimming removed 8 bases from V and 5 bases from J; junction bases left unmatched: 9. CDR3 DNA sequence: TGTGCCAGCCGCTGGGGACAGGGAGGGACCGGGGAGCTGTTTTTT. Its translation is CASRWGQGGTGELFF.

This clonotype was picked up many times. The CDR3 region has the DNA TGTGCCAGCAGTTTAGTCAGGGTTAACTATGGCTACACCTTC. It translates to CASSLVRVNYGYTF. The chain joins TRBV28 to TRBJ1-2, with a possible D match to TRBD1 (5 bases). Germline values: CDR1 MDHEN, CDR2 SYDVKM. V was shortened by 2 bases and J by 1 base, with 8 bases between the two germline ends. The CDR3 runs to 14 residues.

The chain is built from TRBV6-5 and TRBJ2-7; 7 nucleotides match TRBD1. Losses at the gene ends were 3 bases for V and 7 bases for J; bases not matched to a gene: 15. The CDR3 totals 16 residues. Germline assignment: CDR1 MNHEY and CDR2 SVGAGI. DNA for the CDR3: TGTGCCAGCAGTTATAAGGGAAACCTACAGGGGCGAGAGCAGTACTTC. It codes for CASSYKGNLQGREQYF.

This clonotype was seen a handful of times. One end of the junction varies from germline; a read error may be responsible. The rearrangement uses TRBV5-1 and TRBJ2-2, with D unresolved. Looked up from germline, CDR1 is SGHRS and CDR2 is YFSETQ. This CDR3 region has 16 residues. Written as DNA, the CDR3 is TGCGCCAGCGGCTTTCGGCCGCGGATGAACACCGGGGAGCTGTTTTTT. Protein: CASGFRPRMNTGELFF. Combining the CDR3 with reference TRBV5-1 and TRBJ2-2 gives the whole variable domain KAGVTQTPRYLIKTRGQQVTLSCSPISGHRSVSWYQQTPGQGLQFLFEYFSETQRNKGNFPGRFSGRQFSNSRSEMNVSTLELGDSALYLCASGFRPRMNTGELFFGEGSRLTVL.

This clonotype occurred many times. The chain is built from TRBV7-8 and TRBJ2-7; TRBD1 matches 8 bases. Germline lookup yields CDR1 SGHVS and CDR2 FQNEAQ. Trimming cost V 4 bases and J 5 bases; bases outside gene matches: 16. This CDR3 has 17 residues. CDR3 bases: TGTGCCAGCAGCTCCCTGATGTCGACAGGGGAAGTCCACGAGCAGTACTTC. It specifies CASSSLMSTGEVHEQYF.

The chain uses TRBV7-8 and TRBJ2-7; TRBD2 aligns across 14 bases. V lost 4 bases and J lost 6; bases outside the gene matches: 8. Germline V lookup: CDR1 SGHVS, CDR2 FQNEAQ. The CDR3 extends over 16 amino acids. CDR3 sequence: CASSWTGTSGGSEQYF. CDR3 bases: TGTGCCAGCAGCTGGACCGGGACTAGCGGGGGTAGCGAGCAGTACTTC.

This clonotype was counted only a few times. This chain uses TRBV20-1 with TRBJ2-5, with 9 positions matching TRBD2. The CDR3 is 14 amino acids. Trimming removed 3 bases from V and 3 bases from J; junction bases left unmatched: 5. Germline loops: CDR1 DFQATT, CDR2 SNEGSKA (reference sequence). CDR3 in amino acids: CSASSAGGEETQYF. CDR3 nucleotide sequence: TGCAGTGCTAGTTCAGCGGGGGGCGAAGAGACCCAGTACTTC.

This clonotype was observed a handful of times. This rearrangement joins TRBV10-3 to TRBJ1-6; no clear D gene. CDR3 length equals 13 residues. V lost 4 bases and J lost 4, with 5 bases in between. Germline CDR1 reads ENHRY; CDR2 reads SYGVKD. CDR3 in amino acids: CAISVEYNSPLHF. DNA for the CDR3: TGTGCCATCAGTGTTGAGTATAATTCACCCCTCCACTTT.

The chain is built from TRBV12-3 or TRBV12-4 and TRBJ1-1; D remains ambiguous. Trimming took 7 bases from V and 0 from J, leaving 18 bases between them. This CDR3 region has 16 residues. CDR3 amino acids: CASTPRQSTMNTEAFF. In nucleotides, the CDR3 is TGTGCCAGCACCCCCCGGCAGAGCACCATGAACACTGAAGCTTTCTTT.

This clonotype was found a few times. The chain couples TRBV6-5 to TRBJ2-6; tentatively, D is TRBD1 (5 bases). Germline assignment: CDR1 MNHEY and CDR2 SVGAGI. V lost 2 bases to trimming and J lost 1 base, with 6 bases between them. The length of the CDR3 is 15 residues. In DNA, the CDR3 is TGTGCCAGCAGTTACCAGGGTTCTGGGGCCAACGTCCTGACTTTC. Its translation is CASSYQGSGANVLTF.